The 17 T cell receptor beta chains given below trace back to one sample, sequenced in a study of regulatory T cells in long-lasting Graves disease. The TCR beta library used iRepertoire HTBI primers with Arm-PCR amplification of CDR3. Via MiXCR, TCRdb re-called the multiplex PCR reads, giving one row per CDR3 protein. Among more than 400,000 distinct CDR3 sequences listed, about 16% were seen once. Sample time point: newly diagnosed GD, antithyroid drugs for less than 3 months. RNA isolated from PBMCs was used to make the TCR library. These data are also associated with another study on T cells in Graves' hyperthyroidism and ophthalmopathy.

Sequences were derived from peripheral blood mononuclear cells (PBMCs), sampled at new diagnosis, from a patient treated with antithyroid drugs. These receptors were collected from a man aged 40-50 years with Graves disease.

The chain uses TRBV5-1 and TRBJ2-7; D ambiguous. The CDR3 runs to 14 residues. The V end was cut by 0 bases, the J end by 0 bases, with 7 bases between. Germline V gene lookup returns CDR1 SGHRS and CDR2 YFSETQ. CDR3 sequence (DNA): TGCGCCAGCAGCTTGGCGGTGGACTCCTACGAGCAGTACTTC. As protein: CASSLAVDSYEQYF.

In regard to this clonotype: A much larger clonotype is one base distant, so this may be a read error. Here the CDR3 omits its conserved ending phenylalanine or tryptophan, so a read error is the likely source. The V call is TRBV6-2 or TRBV6-3, the J call TRBJ2-2; 11 positions agree with TRBD2. From germline, CDR1 is MNHEY and CDR2 SVGEGT. V gave up 6 bases and J gave up 4 bases; unmatched junction bases: 10. The CDR3 length is 17 residues. The CDR3 DNA sequence: TGTGCCAGCAGCAACCGGCTAGCGGGAGGTAGCACCGGGGAGCTGTTTTCT. It specifies CASSNRLAGGSTGELFS.

On this clonotype itself: Germline is not matched at one junction end, which may reflect a read error. The CDR3 DNA sequence: TGTGCCAGCAGCTCCCCAGGTTCAGATACGCAGTATTTT. Its translation: CASSSPGSDTQYF. This chain uses TRBV5-1 with TRBJ2-3; D is ambiguous. This CDR3 has 13 amino acids. CDR1 and CDR2 from the germline V gene are SGHRS and YFSETQ.

V is TRBV4-1 and J is TRBJ2-7; maybe TRBD2 (5 bases). Per the germline V gene, CDR1 is MGHRA and CDR2 is YSYEKL. Trimming pared 1 base from V and 5 bases from J, leaving 12 bases between. The CDR3 has 14 residues. CDR3 loop: CASSQARGRHEQYF. CDR3 DNA sequence: TGCGCCAGCAGCCAAGCTCGAGGGAGACACGAGCAGTACTTC.

Many counts were recorded for this clonotype. This chain joins TRBV7-2 and TRBJ2-7, with TRBD2 identical over 9 bases. The CDR3 extends over 15 amino acids. V dropped 5 bases and J dropped 2; count of bases not matched to a gene: 7. Germline V CDR1 and CDR2: SGHTA, FQGNSA. The CDR3 loop is CASSTLAGLAYEQYF. CDR3 coding DNA: TGTGCCAGCAGCACTCTAGCGGGGCTGGCCTACGAGCAGTACTTC.

This clonotype was detected a few times. The chain recombines TRBV7-9 with TRBJ1-4; D ambiguous. The CDR3 is 13 residues long. Trimming took 6 bases from V and 8 from J, leaving 13 bases between them. Per the germline V gene, CDR1 is SEHNR and CDR2 is FQNEAQ (reference sequence). This CDR3 reads CASREAEGEKLFF. The CDR3, as DNA: TGTGCCAGCAGGGAGGCAGAAGGGGAAAAACTGTTTTTT.

This clonotype was counted between two and nine times. V is TRBV6-1 and J is TRBJ1-2, with D possibly being TRBD1 (5 bases). CDR3 length: 14 amino acids. CDR1 is MNHNS and CDR2 is SASEGT in the germline V gene. The V gene lost 7 bases and the J gene lost 4 bases, with 16 bases spanning the gap. The CDR3 sequence: CASKQGVGTYGYTF. As DNA, the CDR3 is TGTGCCAGCAAGCAAGGGGTTGGGACCTATGGCTACACCTTC.

This clonotype was observed at least ten times. The genes are TRBV20-1 and TRBJ2-5, with 9 nucleotides matching TRBD2. The CDR3 length is 16 residues. CDR1 and CDR2 from the germline V gene are DFQATT and SNEGSKA (reference sequence). V lost 5 bases to trimming and J lost 4 bases; unmatched junction nucleotides: 14. The CDR3 nucleotides read TGCAGTGCTTCCCCTGTTGATAGCGGGAGTAGAGAGACCCAGTACTTC. Residues: CSASPVDSGSRETQYF.

The genes are TRBV7-9 and TRBJ2-5; 13 positions match TRBD2. Germline V gene data show CDR1 as SEHNR and CDR2 as FQNEAQ (reference sequence). The junction had 6 bases not matched to a gene; V was cut back by 5 bases and J by 3 bases. CDR3 size: 16 residues. Written as DNA, the CDR3 is TGTGCCAGCAGCACCAGGACTAGCGGGAGAAAAGAGACCCAGTACTTC. Amino acids: CASSTRTSGRKETQYF.

This clonotype was seen repeatedly, ten times or more. The gene calls are TRBV2 and TRBJ1-1, with D hard to call. V lost 3 bases and J 10 bases, leaving 9 bases between the germline ends. The CDR3 covers 11 residues. Looked up from germline, CDR1 is SNHLY and CDR2 is FYNNEI. CDR3 sequence: CASSDREGAFF. The CDR3 nucleotides read TGTGCCAGCAGTGATAGGGAAGGAGCTTTCTTT.

This chain uses TRBV6-1 with TRBJ2-1; the D is unclear. Germline values: CDR1 MNHNS, CDR2 SASEGT. V lost 8 bases and J lost 0, with 8 bases in between. The CDR3 contains 13 residues. For the CDR3, the DNA is TGTGCCAGCGGAAGGGACTCCTACAATGAGCAGTTCTTC. Its protein product is CASGRDSYNEQFF.

This chain connects TRBV7-2 to TRBJ2-1; 10 positions match TRBD2. Per the germline V gene, CDR1 is SGHTA and CDR2 is FQGNSA. The CDR3 has 21 residues. With 1 base clipped from V and 0 bases from J, the junction kept 15 bases outside the gene matches. The CDR3 region has the DNA TGTGCCAGCAGCTTAGGATCGGGAGTAGCGGGAGGCCTGAGCTCCTACAATGAGCAGTTCTTC. Protein product: CASSLGSGVAGGLSSYNEQFF.

This clonotype was observed a handful of times. This sequence joins TRBV25-1 and TRBJ2-6; either TRBD1 or TRBD2 may supply D (6 bases each). From germline, CDR1 is MGHDK and CDR2 SYGVNS. With 2 bases removed from V and 2 bases from J, the gap between germline ends came to 13 bases. This CDR3 contains 17 residues. In DNA form, the CDR3 reads TGTGCCAGCAGTGAAGTCCACAGGGAGGCTGGGGCCAACGTCCTGACTTTC. The encoded protein is CASSEVHREAGANVLTF.

This clonotype was observed at least ten times. The chain combines TRBV5-1 with TRBJ2-1, with D tentatively TRBD1 (5 bases). V was trimmed by 0 bases and J by 0 bases, leaving 10 bases between them. The CDR3 spans 16 residues. Germline-derived CDR1 and CDR2 are SGHRS and YFSETQ. Here the CDR3 reads CASSLASRASYNEQFF. The CDR3 nucleotides are TGCGCCAGCAGCTTGGCAAGCAGGGCCTCCTACAATGAGCAGTTCTTC.

Ten or more counts support this clonotype. The rearrangement uses TRBV28 and TRBJ2-3; D may correspond to TRBD1 or TRBD2 (6 bases each). Germline CDR1 reads MDHEN; CDR2 reads SYDVKM. Trimming stripped 4 bases from V and 5 bases from J, with 13 bases between. This CDR3 region has 14 residues. Written as DNA, the CDR3 is TGTGCCAGCAGTTCCTCAGGGGAGGAAGATACGCAGTATTTT. This encodes CASSSSGEEDTQYF.

Ten or more counts support this clonotype. V is TRBV3-1 and J is TRBJ2-7, with 7 bases identical to TRBD1. From germline, CDR1 is LGHDT and CDR2 YNNKEL (reference sequence). This CDR3 spans 14 amino acids. V lost 2 bases to trimming and J lost 6 bases; unmatched junction nucleotides: 7. The CDR3 reads CASSQRDSFGEQYF. CDR3 DNA: TGTGCCAGCAGCCAAAGGGACAGCTTCGGCGAGCAGTACTTC.

This clonotype was seen a handful of times. The CDR3 reads CASIQGGGMHEQFF. In DNA form, the CDR3 reads TGTGCCAGCATCCAAGGTGGGGGCATGCATGAGCAGTTCTTC. The genes are TRBV5-5 and TRBJ2-1, with a possible D match to TRBD1 (6 bases). The germline CDR1 and CDR2 sequences are SGHKS and YYEKEE (reference sequence). The V and J ends lost 6 bases and 8 bases respectively, with 18 bases between them. This CDR3 contains 14 residues.